The present T cell receptor beta chain was sequenced within a study of CD8+ T cells in alopecia areata. Study conclusions and caveats: Higher clonality and more expanded CD8+ clones appeared in lesional than normal scalp. Possibly because of HLA-related factors, TCR sharing was less clear across patients than in mice.

V shed 4 bases, J shed 0 bases, and the junction held 3 bases outside the gene matches. The CDR3 is 16 amino acids. CDR1 is PRHDT, CDR2 FYEKMQ, per germline (reference sequence). Sorting separated CD4+ and CD8+ T cells out of PBMCs. As for this clone: The antigen is not known.

Sequencing relied on a cDNA template that was reverse transcribed from extracted RNA. Produced via immunoSEQ multiplex PCR; TCRdb's table is partial and in-frame only. The sample yields 90,000 to 120,000 clones, approximately 63% seen once. The specimen sequenced was CD8+ T cells sorted from blood. The rearrangement joins TRBV13 to TRBJ1-1, with TRBD1 matching 12 bases. The TCR was taken from a human donor in good health. The CDR3 sequence is CASSSRDRGLNTEAFF. CDR3 coding DNA: TGTGCCAGCAGCTCACGGGACAGGGGGCTGAACACTGAAGCTTTCTTT.